The source of this T cell receptor beta chain is a study of cytomegalovirus exposure and HLA in healthy donors. Overall study context: As released early, the data held roughly 85 million unique TCRs from HLA-typed donors. Points from the study as a whole: A later analysis showed TCR association rates differing by HLA locus, peaking at DRB1 and lowest at HLA-C. Cytomegalovirus-associated status was assigned to about 180 TCR beta chains. HLA allele associations emerged for about 18,000 TCR beta sequences in a later analysis, at 0.05 false discovery rate.

Trimming took off 6 bases at V and 2 bases at J, with 17 bases between the two ends. CDR1 is MNHNY, CDR2 SVGAGI, per germline (reference sequence). CDR3 size: 16 residues. On this clone: Its antigen is as yet unknown.

In the PCR, 60 Vbeta and 13 Jbeta primers were used. The table came from immunoSEQ multiplex PCR; TCRdb's copy has only in-frame clones and leaves some out. The profile shows 150,000 or so clones, more than 65% of them singletons. The gene calls are TRBV6-6 and TRBJ1-3; D is ambiguous. Sample: PBMCs. This TCR derives from a male donor in good health and CMV-seropositive. CDR3 protein: CASSELPPQAGNTIYF. The CDR3 region has the DNA TGTGCCAGCAGCGAACTTCCCCCCCAGGCTGGAAACACCATATATTTT.